What follows is one T cell receptor beta chain and its context. Its antigen has not been determined. Base qualities are not provided; no much larger clone lies one nucleotide away. This sample is part of a study of T cell repertoires in cytomegalovirus infection (dated by TCRdb to about 2019). Broadly, across the study: Peptide stimulations targeted recently identified HLA-C-restricted CMV epitopes, whose presentation resists viral immunomodulation, together with well-studied HLA-B-restricted epitopes. Donor HLA type was relevant to the analysis, because carriage of CMV infection together with the matching HLA type was indicated by public TCR beta signatures.

Study-wide conclusions, independent of this receptor: Carriers of CMV infection plus the relevant HLA type were discriminated by the cumulative frequency of public TCR beta family members in the study cohort and in an independent approximately 360-donor cohort. The ex vivo response was dominated by HLA-C-restricted CMV-specific TCR beta clonotypes, which also provided the single most frequent clonotype in two of eight donors.

The treatment or condition label here, explained by the study, means: in vitro stimulation with specific CMV peptide epitopes to enrich CMV-specific T cells. The listed sequencing device is Illumina HiSeq 1500. The public reads were reanalyzed by TCRdb: fastp trimming at Q25, MiXCR alignment, in-frame beta chains only. Records with the same CDR3 protein are collapsed into one entry carrying the most frequent genes and DNA. A total of about 830,000 distinct CDR3 sequences appear in this sample, around a third of them only once. The top ten hold over 10% of the sample. This specimen was cultured CD8+ T cells from PBMCs, taken from culture after CMV antigen stimulation. The source of this sequence is a human donor in good health (CMV status not recorded). Some clones in this sample may be carry-over from other donors' samples.

The DNA sequence reads TGCAGCGTTGAAGGAGGACAGGGGTTATCTGAAGCTTTCTTT. Its translation reads: CSVEGGQGLSEAFF. The chain is made from TRBV29-1 and TRBJ1-1, with 9 middle bases fitting TRBD1. The germline V gene specifies SQVTM as CDR1 and ANQGSEA as CDR2. The CDR3, cysteine through phenylalanine, is 14 amino acids long. Solely the CDR3 DNA is kept, with 42 bases framed from the first base. Relative to germline, V is missing 1 base and J is missing 6 bases, with 6 bases of the junction outside any gene match.